This T cell receptor beta chain was identified in a study of cytomegalovirus exposure and HLA in healthy donors. PCR was performed using 60 Vbeta and 13 Jbeta primers. Assay used: immunoSEQ multiplex PCR; TCRdb lists only in-frame clones, some missing. Among under 200,000 clones, 65% to 85% were seen once, and the ten largest hold 1.3%. J was trimmed by 1 base and V by 5 bases; bases with no gene match: 5. The CDR3 is 15 residues long. Germline CDR1 reads PRHDT; CDR2 reads FYEKMQ (reference sequence). The sequenced sample was PBMCs. This TCR derives from a man aged 50 to 60 in good health and CMV-seropositive. The J gene is TRBJ2-1, the V gene TRBV13, with TRBD2 identical over 7 bases. The CDR3 sequence is CASSPRGGSYNEQFF. The CDR3 region has the DNA TGTGCCAGCAGCCCCCGGGGAGGGTCCTACAATGAGCAGTTCTTC.